A single TCR beta chain is shown here with its context. Its specificity is unknown. Since a far larger clone is one base different, this is likely a read error. Alongside a J-beta primer mix, a sample-barcoded 5' primer served in a second PCR lasting about 6 to 12 cycles. The yield of each sample was at least 2.5 million CDR3-containing paired-end reads. MiXCR, applied by TCRdb to the 5' RACE reads, yields one record per CDR3 protein. Of fewer than 1,000,000 distinct CDR3 sequences in the sample, 40% to 50% were seen once. This sample is drawn from a study of blood T cells in healthy people across ages. Study-wide results and limits: Age brought a roughly linear fall in TCR beta diversity measured per million T cells. Unsorted PBMCs prevented conclusive naive versus antigen-experienced comparison.

The CDR3 extends over 11 amino acids. For every donor, a draw yielded about 9.7 milliliters of peripheral blood. The clonotype comes from a man in his 60s in good health. J is TRBJ2-3 and V is TRBV12-3 or TRBV12-4; no reliable D call. Material: blood. CDR3 region: CVSRLTDTQYF. CDR3 in DNA: TGTGTCAGCAGGCTCACAGATACGCAGTATTTT.